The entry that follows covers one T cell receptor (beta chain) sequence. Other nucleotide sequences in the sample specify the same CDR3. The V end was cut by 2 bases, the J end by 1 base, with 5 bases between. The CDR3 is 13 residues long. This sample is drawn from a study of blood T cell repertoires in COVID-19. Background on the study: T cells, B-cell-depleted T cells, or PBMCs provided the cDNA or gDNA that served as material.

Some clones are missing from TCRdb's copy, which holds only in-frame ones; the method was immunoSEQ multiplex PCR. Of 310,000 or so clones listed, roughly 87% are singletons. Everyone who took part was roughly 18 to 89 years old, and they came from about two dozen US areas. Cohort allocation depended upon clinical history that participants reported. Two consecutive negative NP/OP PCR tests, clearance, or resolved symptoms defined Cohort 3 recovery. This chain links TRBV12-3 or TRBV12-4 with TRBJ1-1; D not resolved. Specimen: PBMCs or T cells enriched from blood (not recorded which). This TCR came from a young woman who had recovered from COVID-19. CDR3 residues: CASSLRQNTEAFF. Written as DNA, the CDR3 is TGTGCCAGCAGTTTAAGACAGAACACTGAAGCTTTCTTT.